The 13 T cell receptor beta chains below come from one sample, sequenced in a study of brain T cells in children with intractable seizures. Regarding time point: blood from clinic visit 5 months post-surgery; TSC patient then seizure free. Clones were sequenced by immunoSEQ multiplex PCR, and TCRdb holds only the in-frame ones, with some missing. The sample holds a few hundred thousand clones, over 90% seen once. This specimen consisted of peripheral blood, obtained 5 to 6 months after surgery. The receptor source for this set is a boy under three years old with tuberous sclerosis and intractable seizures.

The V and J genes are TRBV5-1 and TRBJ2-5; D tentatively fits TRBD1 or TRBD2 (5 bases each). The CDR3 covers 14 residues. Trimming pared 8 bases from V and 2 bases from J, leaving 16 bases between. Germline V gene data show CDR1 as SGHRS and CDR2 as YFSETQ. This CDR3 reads CASHGGWGQETQYF. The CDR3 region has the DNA TGCGCCAGTCATGGTGGTTGGGGGCAAGAGACCCAGTACTTC. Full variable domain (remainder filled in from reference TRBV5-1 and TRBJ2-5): KAGVTQTPRYLIKTRGQQVTLSCSPISGHRSVSWYQQTPGQGLQFLFEYFSETQRNKGNFPGRFSGRQFSNSRSEMNVSTLELGDSALYLCASHGGWGQETQYFGPGTRLLVL.

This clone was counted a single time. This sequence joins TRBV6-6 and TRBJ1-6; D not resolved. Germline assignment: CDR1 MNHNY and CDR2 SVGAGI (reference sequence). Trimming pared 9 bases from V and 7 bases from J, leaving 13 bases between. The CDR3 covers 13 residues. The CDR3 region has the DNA TGTGCCAGTTCGCCTAATCTGAATTCACCCCTCCACTTT. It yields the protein CASSPNLNSPLHF.

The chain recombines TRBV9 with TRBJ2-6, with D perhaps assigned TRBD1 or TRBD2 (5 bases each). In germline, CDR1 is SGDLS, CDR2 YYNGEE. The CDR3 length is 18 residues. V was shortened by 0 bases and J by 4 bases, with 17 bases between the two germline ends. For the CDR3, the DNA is TGTGCCAGCAGCGTAGCTACTGGGGCCTCGGGGGGGGCCAACGTCCTGACTTTC. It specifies CASSVATGASGGANVLTF.

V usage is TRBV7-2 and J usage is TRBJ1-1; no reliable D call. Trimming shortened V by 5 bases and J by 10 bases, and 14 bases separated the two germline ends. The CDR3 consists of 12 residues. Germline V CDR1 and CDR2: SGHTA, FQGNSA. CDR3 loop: CASSPMGYGAFF. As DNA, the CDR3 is TGTGCCAGCAGCCCAATGGGGTACGGAGCTTTCTTT. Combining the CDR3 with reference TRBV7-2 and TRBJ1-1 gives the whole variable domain GAGVSQSPSNKVTEKGKDVELRCDPISGHTALYWYRQSLGQGLEFLIYFQGNSAPDKSGLPSDRFSAERTGGSVSTLTIQRTQQEDSAVYLCASSPMGYGAFFGQGTRLTVV.

The CDR3 spells CASSLAKGEVGAYEQYF. In DNA form, the CDR3 reads TGTGCCAGCAGCTTGGCCAAAGGGGAGGTTGGTGCCTACGAGCAGTACTTC. The chain has TRBV5-6 and TRBJ2-7, with D maybe TRBD2 (6 bases). The CDR3 spans 17 residues. V was clipped by 0 bases and J by 2 bases, with 18 bases between them. CDR1 SGHDT and CDR2 YYEEEE come from the germline V gene.

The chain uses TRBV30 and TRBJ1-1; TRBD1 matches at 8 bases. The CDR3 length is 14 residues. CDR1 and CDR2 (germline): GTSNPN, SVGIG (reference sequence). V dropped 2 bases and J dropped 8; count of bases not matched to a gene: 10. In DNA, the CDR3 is TGTGCCTGGAGTATCCGGACAGGGCGATTCGAAGCTTTCTTT. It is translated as CAWSIRTGRFEAFF.

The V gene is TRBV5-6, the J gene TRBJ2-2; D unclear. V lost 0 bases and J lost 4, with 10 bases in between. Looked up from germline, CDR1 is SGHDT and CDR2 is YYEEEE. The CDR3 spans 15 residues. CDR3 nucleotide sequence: TGTGCCAGCAGCTTGGTTGGGTGGGCCACCGGGGAGCTGTTTTTT. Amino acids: CASSLVGWATGELFF. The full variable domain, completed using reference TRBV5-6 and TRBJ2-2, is DAGVTQSPTHLIKTRGQQVTLRCSPKSGHDTVSWYQQALGQGPQFIFQYYEEEERQRGNFPDRFSGHQFPNYSSELNVNALLLGDSALYLCASSLVGWATGELFFGEGSRLTVL.

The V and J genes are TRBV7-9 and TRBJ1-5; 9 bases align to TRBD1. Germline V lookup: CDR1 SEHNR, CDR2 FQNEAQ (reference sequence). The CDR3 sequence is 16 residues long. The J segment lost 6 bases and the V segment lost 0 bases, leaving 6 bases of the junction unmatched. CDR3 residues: CASSLASGTGFQPQHF. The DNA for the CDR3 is TGTGCCAGCAGCTTAGCTTCCGGGACAGGGTTTCAGCCCCAGCATTTT.

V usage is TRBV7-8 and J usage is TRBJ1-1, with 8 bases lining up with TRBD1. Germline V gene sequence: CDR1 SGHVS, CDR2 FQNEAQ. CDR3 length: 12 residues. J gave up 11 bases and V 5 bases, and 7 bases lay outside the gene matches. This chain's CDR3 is CASSHMWTGAFF. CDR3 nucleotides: TGTGCCAGCAGCCATATGTGGACAGGGGCTTTCTTT.

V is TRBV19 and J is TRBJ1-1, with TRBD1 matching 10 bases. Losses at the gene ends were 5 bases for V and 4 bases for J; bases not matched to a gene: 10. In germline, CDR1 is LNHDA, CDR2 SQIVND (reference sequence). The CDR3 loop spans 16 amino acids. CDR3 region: CASSQRQGARGTEAFF. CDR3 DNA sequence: TGTGCCAGTAGTCAGCGACAGGGGGCGAGGGGCACTGAAGCTTTCTTT.

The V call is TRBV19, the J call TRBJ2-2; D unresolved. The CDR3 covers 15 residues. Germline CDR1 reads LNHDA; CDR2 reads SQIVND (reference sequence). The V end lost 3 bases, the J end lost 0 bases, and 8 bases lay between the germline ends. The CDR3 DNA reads TGTGCCAGTAGTATTATGGCAGCGAACACCGGGGAGCTGTTTTTT. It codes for CASSIMAANTGELFF.

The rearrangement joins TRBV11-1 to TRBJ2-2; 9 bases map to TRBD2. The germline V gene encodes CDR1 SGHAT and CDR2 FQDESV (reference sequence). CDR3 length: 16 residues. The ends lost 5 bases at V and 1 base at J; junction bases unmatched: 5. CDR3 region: CASSISGRRNTGELFF. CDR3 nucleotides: TGTGCCAGCAGCATCAGCGGGAGGAGGAACACCGGGGAGCTGTTTTTT.

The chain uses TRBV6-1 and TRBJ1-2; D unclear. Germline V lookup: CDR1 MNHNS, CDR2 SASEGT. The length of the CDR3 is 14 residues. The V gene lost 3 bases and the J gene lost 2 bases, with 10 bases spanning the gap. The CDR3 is CASSEDGGNYGYTF. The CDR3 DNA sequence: TGTGCCAGCAGTGAGGACGGCGGAAACTATGGCTACACCTTC.